These 23 T cell receptor beta chains were sequenced from one sample in a study of regulatory T cells in long-lasting Graves disease. In building TCR beta libraries, iRepertoire HTBI primers were used together with Arm-PCR of CDR3 regions. Each CDR3 protein is one row after TCRdb ran MiXCR on the multiplex PCR reads. The table records a few hundred thousand distinct CDR3 sequences, approximately 14% of them present only once. Time point given: newly diagnosed GD, antithyroid drugs for less than 3 months. Isolated PBMC RNA provided the starting material for the TCR library. These records were also assigned to another study, of T cells in Graves' hyperthyroidism and ophthalmopathy.

The sample consisted of peripheral blood mononuclear cells (PBMCs), taken at new diagnosis, from a patient treated with antithyroid drugs. Receptors originate from a woman aged 45-65 years with Graves disease.

This clonotype was counted a few times. A much larger clonotype is one base distant, so this may be a read error. The CDR3 nucleotides read TGTGCCAGCCTAAGGATTGGAAGGACTGGAGCTTTCTTT. This codes for CASLRIGRTGAFF. The V gene is TRBV28, the J gene TRBJ1-1, with D unclear. CDR1 is MDHEN and CDR2 is SYDVKM in the germline V gene. This CDR3 is built from 13 residues. The full variable domain, completed using reference TRBV28 and TRBJ1-1, is DVKVTQSSRYLVKRTGEKVFLECVQDMDHENMFWYRQDPGLGLRLIYFSYDVKMKEKGDIPEGYSVSREKKERFSLILESASTNQTSMYLCASLRIGRTGAFFGQGTRLTVV.

The chain carries TRBV18 and TRBJ2-5; the D is unclear. The CDR3 is 14 residues long. CDR1 is KGHSH, CDR2 LQKENI, per germline. Trimming pared 4 bases from V and 0 bases from J, leaving 9 bases between. DNA for the CDR3: TGTGCCAGCTCACTTACAGAGTACCAAGAGACCCAGTACTTC. It is translated as CASSLTEYQETQYF. Full variable domain (rest looked up from reference TRBV18 and TRBJ2-5): NAGVMQNPRHLVRRRGQEARLRCSPMKGHSHVYWYRQLPEEGLKFMVYLQKENIIDESGMPKERFSAEFPKEGPSILRIQQVVRGDSAAYFCASSLTEYQETQYFGPGTRLLVL.

This clonotype occurred many times. V and J are TRBV5-1 and TRBJ2-5; D is undetermined. Trimming stripped 6 bases from V and 1 base from J, with 4 bases between. The CDR3 extends over 11 amino acids. Per the germline V gene, CDR1 is SGHRS and CDR2 is YFSETQ. The CDR3 DNA sequence: TGCGCCAGCAAGGTCCAAGAGACCCAGTACTTC. Protein sequence: CASKVQETQYF.

This clonotype was seen at least ten times. The chain recombines TRBV2 with TRBJ2-5; 11 nucleotides match TRBD1. V shed 6 bases, J shed 5 bases, and the junction held 5 bases outside the gene matches. CDR1 SNHLY and CDR2 FYNNEI come from the germline V gene. There are 14 residues in the CDR3. The CDR3 nucleotides read TGTGCCAGCAGCGGGGGGACAGGGGGTGAGACCCAGTACTTC. Protein sequence: CASSGGTGGETQYF. Looking up the rest from reference TRBV2 and TRBJ2-5 gives the full variable domain: EPEVTQTPSHQVTQMGQEVILRCVPISNHLYFYWYRQILGQKVEFLVSFYNNEISEKSEIFDDQFSVERPDGSNFTLKIRSTKLEDSAMYFCASSGGTGGETQYFGPGTRLLVL.

This clonotype has at least ten counts. The chain couples TRBV5-1 to TRBJ2-7; D unresolved. V shed 3 bases and J shed 7 bases, with 11 bases lying between them. CDR1 is SGHRS and CDR2 is YFSETQ in the germline V gene. CDR3 size: 12 residues. This CDR3 reads CASSYDWDEQYF. CDR3 in DNA: TGCGCCAGCAGCTATGACTGGGATGAGCAGTACTTC.

This clonotype was recorded many times. This sequence joins TRBV27 and TRBJ2-5; a weak D match, TRBD2 (6 bases). The CDR3 has 15 residues. Germline V gene lookup returns CDR1 MNHEY and CDR2 SMNVEV (reference sequence). Trimming pared 4 bases from V and 3 bases from J, leaving 15 bases between. This CDR3 is CASSSNGGAKETQYF. The CDR3 bases are TGTGCCAGCAGTTCTAACGGAGGGGCGAAAGAGACCCAGTACTTC.

In this sample, this clonotype turned up many times. The rearrangement joins TRBV19 to TRBJ1-1; 7 positions match TRBD1. The CDR3 contains 13 residues. With 9 bases clipped from V and 4 bases from J, the junction kept 8 bases outside the gene matches. Germline loops: CDR1 LNHDA, CDR2 SQIVND (reference sequence). CDR3 sequence (DNA): TGTGCCAGCGATGACAGGGTTGGCACTGAAGCTTTCTTT. Translating gives CASDDRVGTEAFF.

This chain joins TRBV12-3 or TRBV12-4 and TRBJ2-5; 10 bases agree with TRBD1. V gave up 5 bases and J gave up 4 bases; unmatched junction bases: 10. The CDR3 contains 16 residues. The CDR3 region has the DNA TGTGCCAGCAGTGAGCTGGCGACAGGGGGCGGAGAGACCCAGTACTTC. Translated: CASSELATGGGETQYF.

V is TRBV12-3 or TRBV12-4 and J is TRBJ2-2, with 8 bases lining up with TRBD2. After removal of 6 bases from V and 1 base from J, the junction contained 7 bases not matched to a gene. The CDR3 has 16 amino acids. CDR3 nucleotide sequence: TGTGCCAGCAGCTCCCGTAGCGGGAAGAACACCGGGGAGCTGTTTTTT. It encodes CASSSRSGKNTGELFF.

The J gene is TRBJ2-4, the V gene TRBV20-1; TRBD2 matches 8 bases. There are 16 residues in the CDR3. V lost 3 bases to trimming and J lost 8 bases; unmatched junction nucleotides: 15. Germline loops: CDR1 DFQATT, CDR2 SNEGSKA (reference sequence). In nucleotides, the CDR3 is TGCAGTGCTAGCGGGGGGGGGGCGAAGAAGAGGGACATTCAGTACTTC. Translated: CSASGGGAKKRDIQYF.

This clonotype was seen at least ten times. The rearrangement links TRBV9 to TRBJ2-7; 9 nucleotides match TRBD2. The CDR3 runs to 16 residues. Germline values: CDR1 SGDLS, CDR2 YYNGEE. With 0 bases clipped from V and 0 bases from J, the junction kept 4 bases outside the gene matches. CDR3 in amino acids: CASSVGGSGSSYEQYF. CDR3 nucleotide sequence: TGTGCCAGCAGCGTAGGGGGTAGCGGGAGCTCCTACGAGCAGTACTTC.

This clonotype was observed many times. This chain joins TRBV20-1 and TRBJ1-1, with unresolved D. Trimming cost V 1 base and J 4 bases, with 13 bases left between them. Germline V gene data show CDR1 as DFQATT and CDR2 as SNEGSKA (reference sequence). CDR3 length equals 14 residues. CDR3 coding DNA: TGCAGTGCTAGAGTGCCATCGATTATCACTGAAGCTTTCTTT. This sequence encodes CSARVPSIITEAFF.

This clonotype came up many times. This chain uses TRBV14 with TRBJ2-5; D gene uncertain. This CDR3 is 14 amino acids long. The germline gives CDR1 SGHDN, CDR2 FVKESK. V lost 1 base, J lost 1 base, and 7 bases lay in between. This CDR3 reads CASSQVSVQETQYF. For the CDR3, the DNA is TGTGCCAGCAGCCAAGTGTCAGTCCAAGAGACCCAGTACTTC.

There are many counts of this clonotype. V is TRBV11-2 and J is TRBJ2-1, with TRBD2 matching over 7 bases. This CDR3 contains 15 residues. V shed 4 bases and J 6 bases; nucleotides not matched to a gene: 9. The germline gives CDR1 SGHAT, CDR2 FQNNGV. The CDR3 sequence is CASSYPGTTVNEQFF. The CDR3, as DNA: TGTGCCAGCAGCTACCCCGGGACTACTGTCAATGAGCAGTTCTTC.

The rearrangement links TRBV10-1 to TRBJ2-7; the D is unclear. Germline V lookup: CDR1 WNHNN, CDR2 SYGVQD (reference sequence). The V end lost 2 bases, the J end lost 4 bases, and 9 bases lay between the germline ends. The CDR3 consists of 13 residues. This chain's CDR3 is CASSENLLYEQYF. CDR3 nucleotides: TGCGCCAGCAGTGAGAATTTACTTTACGAGCAGTACTTC.

This clonotype was seen a handful of times. CDR3 protein: CASSYSRGGNEQFF. In DNA form, the CDR3 reads TGTGCCAGCAGTTACTCGAGGGGGGGCAATGAGCAGTTCTTC. This chain links TRBV6-5 with TRBJ2-1; TRBD2 is a possible D gene (7 bases). The CDR3 totals 14 residues. Per the germline V gene, CDR1 is MNHEY and CDR2 is SVGAGI. Between the trimmed V and J ends, which lost 0 bases and 6 bases, there was a span of 9 bases.

This clonotype was found many times. The rearrangement uses TRBV7-9 and TRBJ1-1; D is perhaps TRBD1 (5 bases). CDR1 and CDR2 (germline): SEHNR, FQNEAQ (reference sequence). The CDR3 is 15 residues long. V lost 4 bases to trimming and J lost 1 base, with 13 bases between them. The DNA of the CDR3 is TGTGCCAGCAGCTACGGCGACAGAACGAACACTGAAGCTTTCTTT. Its protein is CASSYGDRTNTEAFF.

This clonotype was counted at least ten times. V and J are TRBV6-1 and TRBJ2-7; possible D gene TRBD2, 5 bases. Germline V lookup: CDR1 MNHNS, CDR2 SASEGT. V was pared by 1 base and J by 2 bases, with 9 bases between. CDR3 size: 14 residues. The CDR3 DNA follows: TGTGCCAGCAGTGAAGGCCTAGCCACCTACGAGCAGTACTTC. Protein: CASSEGLATYEQYF.

The sample holds many counts of this clonotype. This chain links TRBV12-3 or TRBV12-4 with TRBJ2-2; tentatively, D is TRBD2 (5 bases). The CDR3 has 14 amino acids. The V end lost 5 bases, the J end lost 8 bases, and 15 bases lay between the germline ends. The DNA of the CDR3 is TGTGCCAGCAGTAAAACCCAGCCGGGGGGGGAGCTGTTTTTT. Amino acids: CASSKTQPGGELFF.

This clonotype was counted many times. The genes are TRBV28 and TRBJ1-1, with D perhaps TRBD1 (5 bases). The CDR3 is 15 amino acids. Germline V gives CDR1 MDHEN, CDR2 SYDVKM. The V gene lost 1 base and the J gene lost 2 bases, with 11 bases spanning the gap. The CDR3 sequence is CASSLSGFPNTEAFF. CDR3 nucleotide sequence: TGTGCCAGCAGTTTATCAGGGTTTCCTAACACTGAAGCTTTCTTT.

This clonotype was observed many times. The chain is built from TRBV28 and TRBJ1-3; D possibly corresponds to TRBD1 (5 bases). Germline V gene sequence: CDR1 MDHEN, CDR2 SYDVKM. This CDR3 is 14 amino acids long. The V and J ends lost 6 bases and 3 bases respectively, with 12 bases between them. The DNA for the CDR3 is TGTGCCAGCAGACTCGGGACCGATGGAAACACCATATATTTT. Translating it yields CASRLGTDGNTIYF.

In its sample, this clonotype was seen many times. This sequence joins TRBV5-1 and TRBJ1-1; D might be TRBD1 (5 bases). This CDR3 region has 14 residues. Trimming pared 4 bases from V and 2 bases from J, leaving 12 bases between. Germline loops: CDR1 SGHRS, CDR2 YFSETQ. The CDR3 sequence is CASSQGRRNTEAFF. The CDR3 DNA reads TGCGCCAGCAGCCAGGGTAGGAGAAACACTGAAGCTTTCTTT. The whole variable domain, filled in from reference TRBV5-1 and TRBJ1-1, reads KAGVTQTPRYLIKTRGQQVTLSCSPISGHRSVSWYQQTPGQGLQFLFEYFSETQRNKGNFPGRFSGRQFSNSRSEMNVSTLELGDSALYLCASSQGRRNTEAFFGQGTRLTVV.

This clonotype was detected a few times. The chain recombines TRBV4-1 with TRBJ1-1; D may be TRBD1 (5 bases). CDR1 is MGHRA and CDR2 is YSYEKL in the germline V gene. The CDR3 loop spans 14 amino acids. The germline V and J ends were trimmed by 4 bases and 2 bases, with 11 bases remaining between them. The CDR3 bases are TGCGCCAGCAGCCCTGGGACCTTTAACACTGAAGCTTTCTTT. Its translation is CASSPGTFNTEAFF.